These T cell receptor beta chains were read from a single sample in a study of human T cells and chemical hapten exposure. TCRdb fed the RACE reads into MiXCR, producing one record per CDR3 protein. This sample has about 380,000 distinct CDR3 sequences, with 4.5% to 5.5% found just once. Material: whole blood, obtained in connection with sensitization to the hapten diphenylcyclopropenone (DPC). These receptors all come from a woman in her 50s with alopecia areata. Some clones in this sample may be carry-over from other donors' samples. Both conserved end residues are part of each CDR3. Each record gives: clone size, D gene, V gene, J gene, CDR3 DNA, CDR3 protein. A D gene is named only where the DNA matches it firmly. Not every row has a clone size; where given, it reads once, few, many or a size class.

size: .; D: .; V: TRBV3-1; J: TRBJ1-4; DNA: TGTGCCAGCAGCCAAGAAACAGTTAATGAAAAACTGTTTTTT; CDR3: CASSQETVNEKLFF
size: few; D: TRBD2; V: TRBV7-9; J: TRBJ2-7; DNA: TGTGCCAGCAGCTTGGACAGCGGGAGCGCCTACGAGCAGTACTTC; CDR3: CASSLDSGSAYEQYF
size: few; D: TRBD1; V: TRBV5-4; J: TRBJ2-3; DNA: TGTGCCAGCAGCCCGATGAGGGGGCTTAGCACAGATACGCAGTATTTT; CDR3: CASSPMRGLSTDTQYF
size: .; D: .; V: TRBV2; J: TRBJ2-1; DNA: TGTGCCAGCATCGAAGGCAGGGATGAGCAGTTCTTC; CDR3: CASIEGRDEQFF
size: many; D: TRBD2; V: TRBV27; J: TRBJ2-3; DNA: TGTGCCAGCAGTCTAAGACTAGCGCTGGAGGGAGATACGCAGTATTTT; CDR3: CASSLRLALEGDTQYF
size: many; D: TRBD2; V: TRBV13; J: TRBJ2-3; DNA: TGTGCCAGCAGCCCCCGGACTAGCGGGAGCACAGATACGCAGTATTTT; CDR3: CASSPRTSGSTDTQYF
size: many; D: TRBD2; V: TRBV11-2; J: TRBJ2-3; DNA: TGTGCCAGCAGGCGGACTAGATTCACCCCAGATACGCAGTATTTT; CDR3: CASRRTRFTPDTQYF
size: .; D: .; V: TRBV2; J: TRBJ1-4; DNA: TGTGCCAGCAGTGAGTGGGAAAAACTGTTTTTT; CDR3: CASSEWEKLFF
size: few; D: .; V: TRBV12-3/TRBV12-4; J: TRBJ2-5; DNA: TGTGCCAGCAGCTGGACTAACCAAGAGACCCAGTACTTC; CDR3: CASSWTNQETQYF
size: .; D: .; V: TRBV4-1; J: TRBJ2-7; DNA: TGCGCCAGCAGCCTGAGGGCCTCCTACGAGCAGTACTTC; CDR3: CASSLRASYEQYF
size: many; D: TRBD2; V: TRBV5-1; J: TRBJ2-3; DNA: TGCGCCAGCAGCTTGCCAGCGGGAGACCTCACAGATACGCAGTATTTT; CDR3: CASSLPAGDLTDTQYF
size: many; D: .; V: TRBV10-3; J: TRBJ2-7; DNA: TGTGCCATCAGTGAGGTGACCGCCAGGGACGAGCAGTACTTC; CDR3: CAISEVTARDEQYF
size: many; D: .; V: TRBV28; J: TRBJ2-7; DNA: TGTGCCAGCAGGTTGGCTCTGACCGCCGACGAGCAGTACTTC; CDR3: CASRLALTADEQYF
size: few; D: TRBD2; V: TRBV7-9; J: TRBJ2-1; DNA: TGTGCCAGCAGCTCTGCGGGGACTAGCTTTCTCAATGAGCAGTTCTTC; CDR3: CASSSAGTSFLNEQFF
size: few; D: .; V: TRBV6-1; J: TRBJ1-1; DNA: TGTGCCAGCAGTGTATACTCAGGGGCGCAGACTGAAGCTTTCTTT; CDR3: CASSVYSGAQTEAFF
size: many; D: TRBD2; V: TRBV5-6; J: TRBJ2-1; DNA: TGTGCCAGCAGCAGTACTAGCGGGGGGTTCTACAATGAGCAGTTCTTC; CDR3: CASSSTSGGFYNEQFF
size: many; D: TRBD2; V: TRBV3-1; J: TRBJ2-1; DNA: TGTGCCAGCAGCCAAATACTAGCGGGGGTAACCTACAATGAGCAGTTCTTC; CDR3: CASSQILAGVTYNEQFF
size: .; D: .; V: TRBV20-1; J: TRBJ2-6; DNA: TGCAGTGCTAGACGGACAGGGGCCAACGTCCTGACTTTC; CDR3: CSARRTGANVLTF
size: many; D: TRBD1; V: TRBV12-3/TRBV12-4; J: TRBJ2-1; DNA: TGTGCCAGCAGTTTCAGACAGGGGCTAAATAATGAGCAGTTCTTC; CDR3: CASSFRQGLNNEQFF
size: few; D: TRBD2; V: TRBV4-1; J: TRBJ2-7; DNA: TGCGCCAGCAGCCAGGAGCGGGGGGCTTCCTACGAGCAGTACTTC; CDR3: CASSQERGASYEQYF
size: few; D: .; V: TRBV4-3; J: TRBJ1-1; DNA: TGCGCCAGCAGCCAAGATCTGGGGCAGCTTAACACTGAAGCTTTCTTT; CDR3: CASSQDLGQLNTEAFF
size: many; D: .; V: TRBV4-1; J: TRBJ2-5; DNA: TGCGCCAGCAGCTCTGTGAGGACGGGCCAAGAGACCCAGTACTTC; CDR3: CASSSVRTGQETQYF
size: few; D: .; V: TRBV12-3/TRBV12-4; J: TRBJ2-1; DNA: TGTGCCAGCAGTTCCCGGGTGGGAGGCTCCTACAATGAGCAGTTCTTC; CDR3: CASSSRVGGSYNEQFF
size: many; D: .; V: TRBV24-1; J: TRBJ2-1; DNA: TGTGCCACCAGTGATTTGATAGGAGCGAAAGATGAGCAGTTCTTC; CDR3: CATSDLIGAKDEQFF
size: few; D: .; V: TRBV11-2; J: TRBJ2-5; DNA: TGTGCCAGCAGCTTAGAGGAGGGACCTGATCCGGAGACCCAGTACTTC; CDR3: CASSLEEGPDPETQYF
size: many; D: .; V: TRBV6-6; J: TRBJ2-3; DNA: TGTGCCAGCAGTACCCGGGGGCGGGGGACGCAGTATTTT; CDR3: CASSTRGRGTQYF
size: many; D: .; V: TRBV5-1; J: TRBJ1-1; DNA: TGCGCCAGCAGCTCAGGATCCATGAACACTGAAGCTTTCTTT; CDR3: CASSSGSMNTEAFF
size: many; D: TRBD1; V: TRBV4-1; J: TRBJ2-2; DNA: TGCGCCAGCAGCCAGGCGGGACAGGGCGCCGGGGAGCTGTTTTTT; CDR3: CASSQAGQGAGELFF
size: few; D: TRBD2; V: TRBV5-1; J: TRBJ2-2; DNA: TGCGCCAGCAGCCCCGGACTAGCGGGAGGGCCGAGCGGGGAGCTGTTTTTT; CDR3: CASSPGLAGGPSGELFF
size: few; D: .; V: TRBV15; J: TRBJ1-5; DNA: TGTGCCACCAGCAGAGATGGGGGACCTGGTCAGCCCCAGCATTTT; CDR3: CATSRDGGPGQPQHF
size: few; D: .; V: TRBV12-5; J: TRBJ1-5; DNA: TGTGCTAGTGGTTTGGTCGGGGGGTGGTCTCAGCCCCAGCATTTT; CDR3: CASGLVGGWSQPQHF
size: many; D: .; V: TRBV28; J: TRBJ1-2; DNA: TGTGCCAGCAGTTTATCGGGGCCATATGGCTACACCTTC; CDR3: CASSLSGPYGYTF
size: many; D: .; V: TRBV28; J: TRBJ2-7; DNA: TGTGCCAGCACAAAGTCCCCGTCCTACGAGCAGTACTTC; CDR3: CASTKSPSYEQYF
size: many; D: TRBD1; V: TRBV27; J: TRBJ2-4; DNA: TGTGCCAGCAGTTTACTGGGACAGCAGTACTTC; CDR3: CASSLLGQQYF
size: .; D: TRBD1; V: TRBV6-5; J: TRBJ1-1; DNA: TGTGCCAGCAGAACCGGGACAGGCGAAGCTTTCTTT; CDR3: CASRTGTGEAFF
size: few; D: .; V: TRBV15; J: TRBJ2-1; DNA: TGTGCCACCAGCAAGCTAGCATCCTCTGAGCAGTTCTTC; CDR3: CATSKLASSEQFF
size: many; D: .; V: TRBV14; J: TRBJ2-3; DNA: TGTGCCAGCAGCCAACCACAGTCTAGGCGCACAGATACGCAGTATTTT; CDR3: CASSQPQSRRTDTQYF
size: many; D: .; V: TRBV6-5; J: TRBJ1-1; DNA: TGTGCCAGCTCCGTACAGGGTAACACTGAAGCTTTCTTT; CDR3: CASSVQGNTEAFF
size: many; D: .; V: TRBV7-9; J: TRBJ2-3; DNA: TGTGCCAGCAGCTTAGAGGTACTGACTATTAGCACAGATACGCAGTATTTT; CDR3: CASSLEVLTISTDTQYF
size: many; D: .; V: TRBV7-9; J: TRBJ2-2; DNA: TGTGCCAGCAGCTTTGTCGGGGAGGCGAACACCGGGGAGCTGTTTTTT; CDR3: CASSFVGEANTGELFF
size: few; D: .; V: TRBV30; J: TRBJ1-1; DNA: TGTGCCTGGAGGTTAACAGACATTGAAGCTTTCTTT; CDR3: CAWRLTDIEAFF
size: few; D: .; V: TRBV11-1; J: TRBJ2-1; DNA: TGTGCCAGCAGCTTGCTAGTATTCGGTGAGCAGTTCTTC; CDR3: CASSLLVFGEQFF
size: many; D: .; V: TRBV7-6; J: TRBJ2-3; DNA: TGTGCCAGCAGCCCACTCGCGGTGGGGGAGACAGATACGCAGTATTTT; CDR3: CASSPLAVGETDTQYF
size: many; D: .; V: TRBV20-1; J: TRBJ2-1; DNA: TGCAGTGCTAGACAGCGGGTCTCCTACAATGAGCAGTTCTTC; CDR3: CSARQRVSYNEQFF
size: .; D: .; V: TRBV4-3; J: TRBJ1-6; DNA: TGCGCCAGCAGCCAAGATCCGGGGGCAGCCCAAAATTCACCCCTCCACTTT; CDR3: CASSQDPGAAQNSPLHF
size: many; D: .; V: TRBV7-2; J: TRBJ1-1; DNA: TGTGCCAGCAGCTTAGCGAGGGAGTTGATCACTGAAGCTTTCTTT; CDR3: CASSLARELITEAFF
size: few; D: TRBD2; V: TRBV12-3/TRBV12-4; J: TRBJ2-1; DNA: TGTGCCAGCAGTTCTCGACTAGCGGGAGGTAGTAATGAGCAGTTCTTC; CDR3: CASSSRLAGGSNEQFF
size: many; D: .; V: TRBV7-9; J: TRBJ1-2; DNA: TGTGCCAGCAGCCTATCCGGACAGCTGAACTTAGGCTACACCTTC; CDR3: CASSLSGQLNLGYTF
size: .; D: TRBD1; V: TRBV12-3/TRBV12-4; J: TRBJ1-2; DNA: TGTGCCAGCCATTTCACAGGGGGCGCTTCTGGCTACACCTTC; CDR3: CASHFTGGASGYTF
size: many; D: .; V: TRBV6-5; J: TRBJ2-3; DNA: TGTGCCAGCAGTTACTGGAGGGGGAACACAGATACGCAGTATTTT; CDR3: CASSYWRGNTDTQYF
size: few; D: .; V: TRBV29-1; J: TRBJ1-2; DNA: TGCAGCGTTGAGGCGAACAACTATGGCTACACCTTC; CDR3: CSVEANNYGYTF
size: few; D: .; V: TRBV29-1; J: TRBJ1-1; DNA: TGCAGCGTTGAAGGTACCAGAAAGAACACTGAAGCTTTCTTT; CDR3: CSVEGTRKNTEAFF
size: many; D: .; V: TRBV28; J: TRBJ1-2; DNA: TGTGCCAGCAGTCGATGGCTGGGAGGGCACTATGGCTACACCTTC; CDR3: CASSRWLGGHYGYTF
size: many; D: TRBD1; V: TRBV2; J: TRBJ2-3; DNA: TGTGCCAGCAGTGAACTGCAGGGGGCAGATACGCAGTATTTT; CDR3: CASSELQGADTQYF